These 24 T cell receptor beta chains were all obtained from the same sample, sequenced in a study of blood T cell repertoires in COVID-19. Sequenced by immunoSEQ multiplex PCR; TCRdb stores in-frame clones only, minus some. The repertoire consists of just over 60,000 clones, with more than 70% occurring once and the leading ten covering about 20%. The specimen sequenced was peripheral blood. Receptors originate from a man aged 25 to 45 with COVID-19, enrolled during active disease.

This clone has more than one count but fewer than ten. The sample holds other DNA sequences that translate to the same CDR3. The chain combines TRBV28 with TRBJ1-5; tentative D call: TRBD1 (6 bases). V lost 5 bases, J lost 4 bases, and 9 bases lay in between. The length of the CDR3 is 13 residues. Germline V lookup: CDR1 MDHEN, CDR2 SYDVKM. CDR3 residues: CASSRTDNQPQHF. The DNA for the CDR3 is TGTGCCAGCAGTAGGACAGATAATCAGCCCCAGCATTTT. Filled out from reference TRBV28 and TRBJ1-5, the complete variable domain reads DVKVTQSSRYLVKRTGEKVFLECVQDMDHENMFWYRQDPGLGLRLIYFSYDVKMKEKGDIPEGYSVSREKKERFSLILESASTNQTSMYLCASSRTDNQPQHFGDGTRLSIL.

V is TRBV30 and J is TRBJ1-5, with D unresolved. The V and J ends lost 3 bases and 4 bases respectively, with 13 bases between them. In germline, CDR1 is GTSNPN, CDR2 SVGIG (reference sequence). The CDR3 loop spans 14 amino acids. CDR3 loop: CAWSPGRRNQPQHF. The CDR3 coding sequence is TGTGCCTGGAGCCCTGGACGGAGGAATCAGCCCCAGCATTTT.

The chain employs TRBV20-1 and TRBJ2-5; 7 bases line up with TRBD2. V trimming: 7 bases; J trimming: 2 bases; junction bases outside the gene matches: 1. Germline lookup yields CDR1 DFQATT and CDR2 SNEGSKA (reference sequence). The length of the CDR3 is 11 residues. The CDR3 DNA reads as TGCAGTGGACTAGCTCAAGAGACCCAGTACTTC. Its translation is CSGLAQETQYF.

V gene TRBV5-1 combines with J gene TRBJ1-6; 9 bases line up with TRBD1. The CDR3 length is 14 residues. The V gene's germline CDR1 is SGHRS and CDR2 YFSETQ. J gave up 6 bases and V 4 bases, and 2 bases lay outside the gene matches. In DNA, the CDR3 is TGCGCCAGCAGCCCGGGACAGGGTAATTCACCCCTCCACTTT. Protein: CASSPGQGNSPLHF.

This clone was found a few times. The V gene is TRBV10-3, the J gene TRBJ2-3; the match to TRBD2 covers 8 bases. This CDR3 contains 13 residues. In germline, CDR1 is ENHRY, CDR2 SYGVKD. The V segment lost 3 bases and the J segment 10 bases; nucleotides outside the gene matches: 6. The CDR3, as DNA: TGTGCCATCAGTGAAGGTAGCGGGGCCTCGCAGTATTTT. Translated: CAISEGSGASQYF.

This chain uses TRBV6-5 with TRBJ1-6; D is uncertain. The V gene's germline CDR1 is MNHEY and CDR2 SVGAGI. The V end was cut by 0 bases, the J end by 10 bases, with 13 bases between. There are 15 residues in the CDR3. CDR3 residues: CASSYSIEIKSPLHF. In nucleotides, the CDR3 is TGTGCCAGCAGTTACTCGATAGAGATTAAGTCACCCCTCCACTTT.

About this clone: A junction boundary mismatches the germline segment, possibly from a read error. This chain uses TRBV19 with TRBJ2-3; TRBD2 matches 9 bases. Germline assignment: CDR1 LNHDA and CDR2 SQIVND (reference sequence). CDR3 length: 14 amino acids. CDR3: CASRIAGAVDTQYF. In DNA form, the CDR3 reads TGTGCCAGTAGGATAGCGGGAGCTGTAGATACGCAGTATTTT.

The chain has TRBV19 and TRBJ1-2; perhaps TRBD1 as D (6 bases). Per the germline V gene, CDR1 is LNHDA and CDR2 is SQIVND (reference sequence). The CDR3 is 16 residues long. The V end was cut by 5 bases, the J end by 5 bases, with 21 bases between. The CDR3 nucleotides are TGTGCCAGTAGTTCAAACCCTCGGGCAGGGGAGTATGGCTACACCTTC. This codes for CASSSNPRAGEYGYTF.

The rearrangement joins TRBV4-1 to TRBJ2-3; D is perhaps TRBD2 (5 bases). Trimming cost V 4 bases and J 3 bases, with 14 bases left between them. CDR3 size: 15 residues. Germline CDR1 reads MGHRA; CDR2 reads YSYEKL. The CDR3 loop is CASSRVEGRTDTQYF. The CDR3 DNA follows: TGCGCCAGCAGCCGAGTCGAGGGTAGGACAGATACGCAGTATTTT.

The chain combines TRBV28 with TRBJ2-7; unclear D gene. The CDR3 length is 11 residues. V lost 3 bases, J lost 5 bases, and 5 bases lay in between. The germline CDR1 and CDR2 sequences are MDHEN and SYDVKM. The CDR3 spells CASSFRDEQYF. CDR3 sequence (DNA): TGTGCCAGCAGTTTCCGTGACGAGCAGTACTTC.

The CDR3 loop is CASSLVLNTEAFF. The CDR3 nucleotides are TGTGCCAGCAGCTTAGTTCTTAACACTGAAGCTTTCTTT. The chain combines TRBV11-3 with TRBJ1-1; D uncertain. The CDR3 contains 13 residues. V lost 1 base and J 2 bases, leaving 5 bases between the germline ends. Per the germline V gene, CDR1 is SGHNT and CDR2 is YENEEA.

This clone occurred a few times. The V and J genes are TRBV11-2 and TRBJ2-1, with D possibly TRBD2 on 6 matching bases. CDR3 length: 16 amino acids. Germline values: CDR1 SGHAT, CDR2 FQNNGV. Trimming took off 2 bases at V and 8 bases at J, with 19 bases between the two ends. The CDR3 coding sequence is TGTGCCAGCAGCTTACCATCACTAGCCGGGGACGATGAGCAGTTCTTC. Protein: CASSLPSLAGDDEQFF.

The chain couples TRBV11-3 to TRBJ2-7; TRBD2 aligns across 12 bases. Losses at the gene ends were 2 bases for V and 3 bases for J; bases not matched to a gene: 14. There are 19 residues in the CDR3. Germline-derived CDR1 and CDR2 are SGHNT and YENEEA. The CDR3: CASSLIGTSGRKQDYEQYF. The CDR3 nucleotides are TGTGCCAGCAGCTTAATTGGGACTAGCGGGCGTAAACAAGACTACGAGCAGTACTTC.

This chain uses TRBV28 with TRBJ2-3, with 9 bases matching TRBD1. CDR3 length equals 16 residues. V lost 4 bases, J lost 5 bases, and 10 bases stayed unmatched. Germline V gives CDR1 MDHEN, CDR2 SYDVKM. This CDR3 is CASSWTYRGQVDTQYF. The CDR3 DNA reads TGTGCCAGCAGTTGGACCTACAGGGGGCAGGTAGATACGCAGTATTTT. Complete variable domain (other parts from reference TRBV28 and TRBJ2-3): DVKVTQSSRYLVKRTGEKVFLECVQDMDHENMFWYRQDPGLGLRLIYFSYDVKMKEKGDIPEGYSVSREKKERFSLILESASTNQTSMYLCASSWTYRGQVDTQYFGPGTRLTVL.

This CDR3 is CSASSGQESQPQHF. For the CDR3, the DNA is TGCAGTGCTAGTTCGGGACAGGAGAGTCAGCCCCAGCATTTT. The gene calls are TRBV20-1 and TRBJ1-5, with 8 bases that match TRBD1. Trimming removed 3 bases from V and 6 bases from J; junction bases left unmatched: 7. The CDR3 spans 14 residues. Germline values: CDR1 DFQATT, CDR2 SNEGSKA (reference sequence).

This chain joins TRBV7-6 and TRBJ2-1; tentative D call: TRBD2 (5 bases). Germline CDR1 is SGHVS and CDR2 is FNYEAQ. CDR3 length: 16 amino acids. V lost 5 bases and J 6 bases, leaving 20 bases between the germline ends. The CDR3 spells CASSIYPSGSPNEQFF. The CDR3, as DNA: TGTGCCAGCAGCATTTACCCCAGCGGCAGCCCCAATGAGCAGTTCTTC.

This clone appeared once. This chain uses TRBV30 with TRBJ1-1, with TRBD1 matching over 7 bases. The V gene end was trimmed by 2 bases and the J gene end by 6 bases; junction bases not matched to a gene: 6. This CDR3 is built from 13 residues. Germline values: CDR1 GTSNPN, CDR2 SVGIG (reference sequence). The CDR3 DNA reads TGTGCCTGGAGTAGGGGGCAGGGGCCTGAAGCTTTCTTT. Amino acid sequence: CAWSRGQGPEAFF.

J is TRBJ2-7 and V is TRBV12-3 or TRBV12-4, with TRBD2 matching 7 bases. V dropped 5 bases and J dropped 6; count of bases not matched to a gene: 1. The CDR3 has 11 amino acids. CDR3 DNA sequence: TGTGCCAGCAGTGGGAGGGGCGAGCAGTACTTC. Translated: CASSGRGEQYF.

In this sample, this clone turned up a few times. The gene calls are TRBV30 and TRBJ2-1, with 11 positions matching TRBD2. The CDR3 is 16 residues long. J gave up 6 bases and V 0 bases, and 7 bases lay outside the gene matches. Germline V gives CDR1 GTSNPN, CDR2 SVGIG (reference sequence). CDR3 amino acids: CAWSVGLAEGINEQFF. CDR3 nucleotide sequence: TGTGCCTGGAGTGTGGGACTAGCGGAGGGCATCAATGAGCAGTTCTTC. Complete variable domain (other parts from reference TRBV30 and TRBJ2-1): SQTIHQWPATLVQPVGSPLSLECTVEGTSNPNLYWYRQAAGRGLQLLFYSVGIGQISSEVPQNLSASRPQDRQFILSSKKLLLSDSGFYLCAWSVGLAEGINEQFFGPGTRLTVL.

The chain recombines TRBV6-6 with TRBJ1-5; 7 positions match TRBD1. Germline V gives CDR1 MNHNY, CDR2 SVGAGI (reference sequence). The CDR3 extends over 14 amino acids. V shed 5 bases, J shed 6 bases, and the junction held 7 bases outside the gene matches. The CDR3, as DNA: TGTGCCAGCAGTGGCTCTGACAGGGCTCAGCCCCAGCATTTT. Encoded protein: CASSGSDRAQPQHF.

V is TRBV29-1 and J is TRBJ2-1; 9 bases line up with TRBD2. Per germline, CDR1 SQVTM and CDR2 ANQGSEA. The CDR3 runs to 15 residues. Germline trimming cut 4 bases from V and 6 bases from J; bases unmatched to any gene: 10. CDR3 DNA sequence: TGCAGCGTTGCTGGGGGCGGGGGGGCCCCCAATGAGCAGTTCTTC. This gives the protein CSVAGGGGAPNEQFF.

This clone was observed once. The chain employs TRBV12-3 or TRBV12-4 and TRBJ1-2; 9 bases agree with TRBD1. The CDR3 is 13 amino acids. J was trimmed by 4 bases and V by 6 bases; bases with no gene match: 3. This CDR3 is CASRTGGSYGYTF. The CDR3 coding sequence is TGTGCCAGCAGGACAGGGGGGAGCTATGGCTACACCTTC.

The V call is TRBV4-2, the J call TRBJ1-3; 9 bases match TRBD1. Germline lookup yields CDR1 LGHNA and CDR2 YNFKEQ. This CDR3 comprises 18 residues. V dropped 0 bases and J dropped 1; count of bases not matched to a gene: 7. CDR3 in DNA: TGTGCCAGCAGCCAAGATGACGGGACAGGGTTTTCTGGAAACACCATATATTTT. Translated: CASSQDDGTGFSGNTIYF.

The gene calls are TRBV18 and TRBJ2-3; D remains ambiguous. The V end lost 5 bases, the J end lost 2 bases, and 8 bases lay between the germline ends. The CDR3 contains 13 residues. Germline V gene sequence: CDR1 KGHSH, CDR2 LQKENI. CDR3 sequence: CASSFSHTDTQYF. The CDR3 DNA is TGTGCCAGCTCATTTTCACACACAGATACGCAGTATTTT.